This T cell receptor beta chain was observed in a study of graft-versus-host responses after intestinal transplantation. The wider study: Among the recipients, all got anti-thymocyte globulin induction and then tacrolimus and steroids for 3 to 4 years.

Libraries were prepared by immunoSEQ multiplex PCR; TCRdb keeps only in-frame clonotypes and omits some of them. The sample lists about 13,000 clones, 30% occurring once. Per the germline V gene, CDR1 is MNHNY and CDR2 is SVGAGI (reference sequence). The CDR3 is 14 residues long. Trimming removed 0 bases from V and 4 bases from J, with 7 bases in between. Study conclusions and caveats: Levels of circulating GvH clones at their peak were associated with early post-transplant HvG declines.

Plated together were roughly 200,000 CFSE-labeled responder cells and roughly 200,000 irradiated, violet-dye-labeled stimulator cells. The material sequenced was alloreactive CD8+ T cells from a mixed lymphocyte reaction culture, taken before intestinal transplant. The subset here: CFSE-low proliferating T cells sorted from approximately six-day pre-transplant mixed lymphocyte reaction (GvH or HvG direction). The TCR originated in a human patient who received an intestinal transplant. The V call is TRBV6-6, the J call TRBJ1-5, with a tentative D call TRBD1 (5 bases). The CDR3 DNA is TGTGCCAGCAGTTACTCGGGGGTTAATCAGCCCCAGCATTTT. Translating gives CASSYSGVNQPQHF.